Detailed here is one T cell receptor (beta chain). TCRdb keeps only in-frame clones here, not all; method: immunoSEQ multiplex PCR. Here the sample spans around 100,000 clones, roughly nine tenths being singletons. This record comes from a study of blood T cell repertoires in COVID-19. The V gene's germline CDR1 is SGHRS and CDR2 YFSETQ. The CDR3 runs 15 residues. Trimming left V 4 bases short and J 0 bases short, with 11 bases between. The sample was peripheral blood. The clonotype originates from a woman older than 75 with acute or convalescent COVID-19. The chain recombines TRBV5-1 with TRBJ1-5, with D hard to call. Here the CDR3 reads CASSPHGDSNQPQHF. The CDR3 bases are TGCGCCAGCAGCCCGCACGGGGATAGCAATCAGCCCCAGCATTTT. The full variable domain, in which reference TRBV5-1 and TRBJ1-5 provide the parts outside the CDR3, is KAGVTQTPRYLIKTRGQQVTLSCSPISGHRSVSWYQQTPGQGLQFLFEYFSETQRNKGNFPGRFSGRQFSNSRSEMNVSTLELGDSALYLCASSPHGDSNQPQHFGDGTRLSIL.